These 22 T cell receptor beta chains were sequenced from one sample in a study of cytomegalovirus exposure and HLA in healthy donors. PCR amplification relied on 60 Vbeta primers (plus 13 Jbeta primers). The table came from immunoSEQ multiplex PCR; TCRdb's copy has only in-frame clones and leaves some out. The sample records 150,000 to 200,000 clones, roughly 80% being singletons. Sequences were obtained from PBMCs. These receptors were obtained from a woman aged 30 to 39 in good health and CMV-seronegative.

This chain uses TRBV2 with TRBJ1-6, with 9 bases lining up with TRBD1. CDR1 is SNHLY, CDR2 FYNNEI, per germline. This CDR3 has 13 amino acids. The ends lost 11 bases at V and 8 bases at J; junction bases unmatched: 7. CDR3 sequence reads: CAGQGTVDSPLHF. The CDR3 bases are TGTGCCGGACAGGGGACAGTCGATTCACCCCTCCACTTT.

V gene TRBV7-9 combines with J gene TRBJ1-2, with D tentatively TRBD1 (5 bases). CDR3 size: 13 residues. V lost 6 bases, J lost 3 bases, and 11 bases lay in between. Germline V gene lookup returns CDR1 SEHNR and CDR2 FQNEAQ (reference sequence). CDR3 protein: CASSPLGDYGYTF. CDR3 DNA sequence: TGTGCCAGCAGTCCTCTAGGGGACTATGGCTACACCTTC.

This chain connects TRBV19 to TRBJ1-3, with 10 bases lining up with TRBD1. The germline gives CDR1 LNHDA, CDR2 SQIVND (reference sequence). The CDR3 is made up of 16 amino acids. V was clipped by 5 bases and J by 11 bases; unmatched bases: 15. The CDR3 DNA sequence: TGTGCCAGTAGTCGCAGCCCGGGACAGGGGTTTTCCCCCATATATTTT. Protein product: CASSRSPGQGFSPIYF.

This rearrangement joins TRBV5-1 to TRBJ2-1, with 11 bases lining up with TRBD2. V shed 4 bases, J shed 2 bases, and the junction held 2 bases outside the gene matches. Germline CDR1 SGHRS, CDR2 YFSETQ. This CDR3 has 15 amino acids. CDR3 sequence reads: CASSATSGAYNEQFF. CDR3 nucleotide sequence: TGCGCCAGCAGCGCGACTAGCGGGGCCTACAATGAGCAGTTCTTC.

The chain recombines TRBV5-1 with TRBJ1-1, with 8 bases that match TRBD1. Germline loops: CDR1 SGHRS, CDR2 YFSETQ. The V gene end was trimmed by 3 bases and the J gene end by 4 bases; junction bases not matched to a gene: 8. CDR3 size: 15 residues. As DNA, the CDR3 is TGCGCCAGCAGCTCGACAGGGGTGGATGGCACTGAAGCTTTCTTT. Protein product: CASSSTGVDGTEAFF. Full variable domain (rest looked up from reference TRBV5-1 and TRBJ1-1): KAGVTQTPRYLIKTRGQQVTLSCSPISGHRSVSWYQQTPGQGLQFLFEYFSETQRNKGNFPGRFSGRQFSNSRSEMNVSTLELGDSALYLCASSSTGVDGTEAFFGQGTRLTVV.

In regard to this clone: One junction end disagrees with the germline gene, perhaps due to a read error. V gene TRBV29-1 combines with J gene TRBJ2-3; the match to TRBD1 covers 11 bases. CDR1 is SQVTM, CDR2 ANQGSEA, per germline. This CDR3 is built from 12 residues. The CDR3 loop reads CTGTGGSDTQYF. The CDR3 DNA reads TGTACCGGGACAGGGGGTTCAGATACGCAGTATTTT.

The chain combines TRBV5-1 with TRBJ2-2; D not certain. CDR1 and CDR2 (germline): SGHRS, YFSETQ. The CDR3 totals 14 residues. Trimming removed 4 bases at V and 2 bases at J, with 9 bases between. CDR3 nucleotide sequence: TGCGCCAGCAGCCTTGGCGGAAACACCGGGGAGCTGTTTTTT. Protein sequence: CASSLGGNTGELFF.

V gene TRBV6-1 combines with J gene TRBJ1-1, with 7 bases matching TRBD1. Germline-derived CDR1 and CDR2 are MNHNS and SASEGT. The ends lost 4 bases at V and 1 base at J; junction bases unmatched: 21. CDR3 length: 20 amino acids. The CDR3: CASSGGASLRTGPRNTEAFF. CDR3 nucleotides: TGTGCCAGCAGTGGGGGGGCATCTTTACGGACAGGTCCTAGGAACACTGAAGCTTTCTTT.

Concerning this clone: The same CDR3 also results from other DNA sequences found in this sample. The gene calls are TRBV5-1 and TRBJ2-5; 9 nucleotides align to TRBD2. Per the germline V gene, CDR1 is SGHRS and CDR2 is YFSETQ. Germline trimming cut 0 bases from V and 1 base from J; bases unmatched to any gene: 7. The length of the CDR3 is 17 residues. The CDR3 DNA follows: TGCGCCAGCAGCTTGGGGCTAGCGGGGACACTCCAAGAGACCCAGTACTTC. Encoded protein: CASSLGLAGTLQETQYF.

The rearrangement joins TRBV5-1 to TRBJ2-2; TRBD1 matches 8 bases. This CDR3 has 16 residues. Germline V gene sequence: CDR1 SGHRS, CDR2 YFSETQ. Germline trimming cut 4 bases from V and 6 bases from J; bases unmatched to any gene: 11. CDR3 loop: CASSPRTGINSGELFF. CDR3 nucleotide sequence: TGCGCCAGCAGCCCGAGGACAGGGATTAATTCCGGGGAGCTGTTTTTT.

This clone was counted a single time. The chain links TRBV30 to TRBJ1-6; no clear D gene. Germline CDR1 reads GTSNPN; CDR2 reads SVGIG (reference sequence). The CDR3 spans 13 residues. V lost 5 bases, J lost 7 bases, and 12 bases lay in between. The DNA of the CDR3 is TGTGCCTGGGGCCGGGATCCGAATTCACCCCTCCACTTT. Protein: CAWGRDPNSPLHF.

The chain has TRBV30 and TRBJ2-7; 7 nucleotides line up with TRBD2. The germline gives CDR1 GTSNPN, CDR2 SVGIG (reference sequence). V gave up 5 bases and J gave up 1 base; unmatched junction bases: 2. The CDR3 consists of 12 residues. The CDR3 here is CAWGGVSYEQYF. The CDR3 DNA reads TGTGCCTGGGGGGGGGTGTCCTACGAGCAGTACTTC.

The chain couples TRBV4-1 to TRBJ2-7; 9 bases are a match to TRBD1. Germline CDR1 reads MGHRA; CDR2 reads YSYEKL. The CDR3 runs 14 residues. V gave up 5 bases and J gave up 7 bases; unmatched junction bases: 9. The CDR3 DNA is TGCGCCAGCAGCTTTGGGACAGGGTCAGGAGAGCAGTACTTC. Residues: CASSFGTGSGEQYF.

This clone has only a few counts. The V gene is TRBV19, the J gene TRBJ1-2; D may be TRBD1 (6 bases). The V and J ends lost 7 bases and 2 bases respectively, with 11 bases between them. CDR1 is LNHDA and CDR2 is SQIVND in the germline V gene (reference sequence). This CDR3 has 13 residues. CDR3: CASNEQGNYGYTF. The CDR3 DNA follows: TGTGCCAGTAACGAACAGGGCAACTATGGCTACACCTTC.

This chain joins TRBV5-1 and TRBJ1-3; D uncertain. Germline lookup yields CDR1 SGHRS and CDR2 YFSETQ. V was cut by 0 bases and J by 3 bases, with 7 bases left in between. The length of the CDR3 is 14 residues. The CDR3 loop is CASSLALSGNTIYF. CDR3 DNA sequence: TGCGCCAGCAGCTTGGCGCTAAGTGGAAACACCATATATTTT.

The V gene is TRBV7-2, the J gene TRBJ2-1, with TRBD2 as a possible D gene (6 bases). Germline CDR1 reads SGHTA; CDR2 reads FQGNSA. CDR3 length: 13 residues. Deletions cut 5 bases from V and 9 bases from J, with 14 bases between. CDR3 sequence (DNA): TGTGCCAGCAGCCTAGGGGCTAGCGTTGAGCAGTTCTTC. It encodes CASSLGASVEQFF.

V usage is TRBV6-1 and J usage is TRBJ1-5, with TRBD1 matching over 8 bases. The CDR3 is 20 amino acids. The germline V gene encodes CDR1 MNHNS and CDR2 SASEGT. The V and J ends lost 3 bases and 0 bases, in that order; junction bases with no gene match: 16. This chain's CDR3 is CASSERIEGQVSYSNQPQHF. The CDR3 DNA is TGTGCCAGCAGTGAGCGAATCGAGGGACAGGTCAGTTATAGCAATCAGCCCCAGCATTTT.

The chain recombines TRBV30 with TRBJ2-2; 7 bases match TRBD1. Germline-derived CDR1 and CDR2 are GTSNPN and SVGIG (reference sequence). Unmatched junction bases numbered 4, after V lost 1 base and J lost 2 bases. This CDR3 is 15 amino acids long. CDR3 sequence (DNA): TGTGCCTGGAGTGAAGGGACAGCTAACACCGGGGAGCTGTTTTTT. Translated: CAWSEGTANTGELFF.

The V gene is TRBV5-4, the J gene TRBJ1-1, with D perhaps TRBD1 (5 bases). The V and J ends lost 5 bases and 4 bases respectively, with 12 bases between them. Germline V gives CDR1 SGHNT, CDR2 YYREEE (reference sequence). There are 13 residues in the CDR3. Here the CDR3 reads CASRLRGGTEAFF. CDR3 coding DNA: TGTGCCAGCAGGTTACGGGGGGGCACTGAAGCTTTCTTT.

This clone was counted a single time. The chain is built from TRBV2 and TRBJ1-1; 7 nucleotides line up with TRBD1. The CDR3 has 15 amino acids. Germline V gene data show CDR1 as SNHLY and CDR2 as FYNNEI. Trimming removed 2 bases from V and 1 base from J; junction bases left unmatched: 4. CDR3 DNA sequence: TGTGCCAGCAGTGAACAGGGACAGAAGAACACTGAAGCTTTCTTT. It specifies CASSEQGQKNTEAFF.

With respect to this clone: An end of the junction does not agree with germline; a read error may underlie this. This chain uses TRBV7-9 with TRBJ1-6; tentatively, D is TRBD1 (5 bases). Germline values: CDR1 SEHNR, CDR2 FQNEAQ (reference sequence). This CDR3 has 16 residues. The DNA of the CDR3 is TGTTCCAGCAGCCGCTCCACGGCAGGGATGGCTTCACCCCTCCACTTT. Residues: CSSSRSTAGMASPLHF.

The chain links TRBV29-1 to TRBJ1-2; tentative D call: TRBD1 (5 bases). Germline CDR1 and CDR2: SQVTM and ANQGSEA. Trimming stripped 2 bases from V and 2 bases from J, with 12 bases between. The CDR3 runs to 14 residues. CDR3 amino acids: CSVEPGEWNYGYTF. DNA for the CDR3: TGCAGCGTTGAACCGGGGGAGTGGAACTATGGCTACACCTTC.